A selection of T cell receptor beta chains follows, all from one sample in a study of CD8+CD57+ T cells in acquired aplastic anemia. TCRdb reprocessed the reads with MiXCR, giving one entry per CDR3 protein. The data contain about 200,000 distinct CDR3 sequences, under 55% of them singletons. The sequencing input was sorted CD4+, CD8+, or CD8+CD57+ T cells (not recorded which) from PBMCs. These receptor sequences come from a human donor with aplastic anemia. Each CDR3 is given with its conserved first and last residue. A D gene is named only where the DNA matches it firmly. Not all rows give a size; the values are once, few, many and, for expanded clones, a class.

size	length	V	J	D	CDR3	DNA
.	15	TRBV11-2	TRBJ2-2	.	CASSLDRGHSGELFF	TGTGCCAGCAGCTTAGACAGGGGCCATAGCGGGGAGCTGTTTTTT
.	17	TRBV20-1	TRBJ1-5	.	CSARGRQPLSSNQPQHF	TGCAGTGCTAGAGGTCGACAGCCCCTCTCGAGCAATCAGCCCCAGCATTTT
.	16	TRBV6-4	TRBJ1-6	.	CASSETASSYNSPLHF	TGTGCCAGCAGTGAAACAGCGAGCTCCTATAATTCACCCCTCCACTTT
.	14	TRBV2	TRBJ2-7	.	CASTPPQRTYEQYF	TGTGCCAGCACGCCGCCTCAAAGAACCTACGAGCAGTACTTC
many	11	TRBV6-7	TRBJ1-1	.	CAVRSNTEAFF	TGTGCCGTACGGAGCAACACTGAAGCTTTCTTT
.	14	TRBV6-5	TRBJ1-1	.	CASSYTGRSTEAFF	TGTGCCAGCAGTTACACGGGACGGAGCACTGAAGCTTTCTTT
many	15	TRBV12-3/TRBV12-4	TRBJ1-5	.	CASSLGGKSNQPQHF	TGTGCCAGCAGTTTGGGCGGGAAAAGCAATCAGCCCCAGCATTTT
many	16	TRBV24-1	TRBJ2-2	.	CATSDLTYGDTGELFF	TGTGCCACCAGTGATTTGACGTATGGGGACACCGGGGAGCTGTTTTTT
.	15	TRBV7-8	TRBJ2-7	TRBD1	CASSYQGQGTGEQYF	TGTGCCAGCAGCTATCAGGGACAGGGGACGGGGGAGCAGTACTTC
.	16	TRBV7-3	TRBJ1-1	.	CASSLSMGHPNTEAFF	TGTGCCAGCAGCTTATCAATGGGACATCCGAACACTGAAGCTTTCTTT
few	13	TRBV7-2	TRBJ2-3	.	CASSLDRLGTQYF	TGTGCCAGCAGCTTAGACCGTCTGGGGACGCAGTATTTT
few	14	TRBV19	TRBJ2-1	.	CASSILAQYNEQFF	TGTGCCAGTAGTATTCTAGCCCAGTACAATGAGCAGTTCTTC
many	14	TRBV4-1	TRBJ2-5	.	CASSQEVGTETQYF	TGCGCCAGCAGCCAAGAAGTGGGGACGGAGACCCAGTACTTC
.	12	TRBV20-1	TRBJ2-7	TRBD2	CSARAGEGEQYF	TGCAGTGCTAGAGCGGGGGAGGGCGAGCAGTACTTC
many	16	TRBV2	TRBJ1-6	.	CASSYRTLPPGSPLHF	TGTGCCAGCAGTTACCGGACTCTACCACCTGGGTCACCCCTCCACTTT
.	14	TRBV7-2	TRBJ2-1	.	CASSLGVYSNEQFF	TGTGCCAGCAGCTTGGGTGTTTATAGCAATGAGCAGTTCTTC
many	13	TRBV9	TRBJ1-2	.	CASSTGGVRGYTF	TGTGCCAGCAGCACGGGGGGGGTCCGCGGCTACACCTTC
.	13	TRBV29-1	TRBJ1-1	.	CSVAGSWGTEAFF	TGCAGCGTTGCGGGATCCTGGGGCACTGAAGCTTTCTTT
.	18	TRBV10-3	TRBJ2-6	.	CAIREDSRTFSGANVLTF	TGTGCCATCAGGGAAGACAGCCGTACCTTCTCTGGGGCCAACGTCCTGACTTTC
many	14	TRBV5-8	TRBJ2-1	TRBD1	CASSPDRGGNEQFF	TGTGCCAGCAGCCCCGACAGGGGGGGCAATGAGCAGTTCTTC
.	17	TRBV10-1	TRBJ1-4	TRBD1	CASSYSEQGVLPQKLFF	TGTGCCAGCAGTTACTCGGAACAGGGGGTCCTACCCCAAAAACTGTTTTTT
.	14	TRBV28	TRBJ2-1	TRBD2	CASSLTSGGVEQFF	TGTGCCAGCAGTTTAACTAGCGGGGGGGTTGAGCAGTTCTTC
.	15	TRBV7-9	TRBJ2-4	TRBD1	CASSNPDRGSNIQYF	TGTGCCAGCAGCAACCCAGACAGGGGCAGTAACATTCAGTACTTC
.	15	TRBV6-5	TRBJ1-2	.	CASSYATGTAGGYTF	TGTGCCAGCAGTTACGCGACCGGGACGGCGGGTGGCTACACCTTC
.	16	TRBV7-3	TRBJ2-3	TRBD2	CASSSRGGGPTVTQYF	TGTGCCAGCAGCTCTCGGGGGGGGGGGCCCACAGTTACGCAGTATTTT
.	13	TRBV19	TRBJ1-2	.	CASSILAEYGYTF	TGTGCCAGTAGTATATTGGCCGAGTATGGCTACACCTTC
many	17	TRBV19	TRBJ2-1	TRBD1	CASSMYPGTGLYNEQFF	TGTGCCAGTAGTATGTATCCCGGGACAGGGCTTTACAATGAGCAGTTCTTC
.	13	TRBV9	TRBJ1-1	.	CASSTTGGSEAFF	TGTGCCAGCAGCACGACCGGAGGGTCTGAAGCTTTCTTT
.	15	TRBV11-2	TRBJ1-6	.	CASSFGGFYNSPLHF	TGTGCCAGCAGCTTTGGGGGGTTCTATAATTCACCCCTCCACTTT
.	14	TRBV2	TRBJ1-2	.	CASIAGGVDYGYTF	TGTGCCAGCATCGCAGGAGGGGTGGACTATGGCTACACCTTC
many	15	TRBV5-4	TRBJ2-7	TRBD2	CASSLELAGGHEQYF	TGTGCCAGCAGCTTGGAACTAGCGGGGGGGCATGAGCAGTACTTC
many	16	TRBV12-5	TRBJ1-2	TRBD1	CASGFSTGGIYYGYTF	TGTGCTAGTGGATTCTCGACAGGGGGCATATACTATGGCTACACCTTC
few	14	TRBV10-3	TRBJ1-2	TRBD1	CAISGTGGSYGYTF	TGTGCCATCAGTGGGACAGGGGGCAGCTATGGCTACACCTTC
.	12	TRBV2	TRBJ2-3	.	CASSELADTQYF	TGTGCCAGCAGTGAGCTGGCGGATACGCAGTATTTT
.	15	TRBV5-1	TRBJ1-4	TRBD1	CASSLSGTADEKLFF	TGCGCCAGCAGCTTATCCGGGACAGCGGATGAAAAACTGTTTTTT
.	14	TRBV20-1	TRBJ1-2	TRBD1	CSATETGGINGYTF	TGCAGTGCCACTGAGACAGGGGGCATTAATGGCTACACCTTC
many	15	TRBV19	TRBJ2-3	TRBD2	CASRTSGGSEDTQYF	TGTGCCAGTAGAACTAGCGGGGGCTCCGAAGATACGCAGTATTTT
.	16	TRBV19	TRBJ2-1	TRBD1	CASTRPGQIGGNEQFF	TGTGCCAGTACCCGACCGGGACAGATAGGAGGCAATGAGCAGTTCTTC
.	17	TRBV9	TRBJ2-5	TRBD2	CASSVPPQGLAAETQYF	TGTGCCAGCAGCGTCCCCCCACAGGGACTAGCGGCAGAGACCCAGTACTTC
.	15	TRBV19	TRBJ2-1	.	CASSSNPGHHTEQFF	TGTGCCAGTAGTAGCAATCCGGGCCATCATACTGAGCAGTTCTTC
many	14	TRBV28	TRBJ2-1	TRBD1	CASSRTGYGNEQFF	TGTGCCAGCAGCCGGACAGGGTACGGCAATGAGCAGTTCTTC
.	16	TRBV2	TRBJ2-7	TRBD2	CASSLVSSGSSYEQYF	TGTGCCAGCAGTTTAGTCTCTAGCGGGAGCTCCTACGAGCAGTACTTC
many	14	TRBV4-1	TRBJ1-5	.	CASSQTGIYQPQHF	TGCGCCAGCAGCCAAACAGGGATTTATCAGCCCCAGCATTTT